This T cell receptor beta chain was identified in a study of blood T cell repertoires in COVID-19. Measured with immunoSEQ multiplex PCR; TCRdb has only the in-frame clones, and not every one. The table lists 150,000 to 180,000 clones, 76% of them singletons, with 3.5% to 4.5% in the top ten. V was shortened by 1 base and J by 5 bases, with 15 bases between the two germline ends. CDR3 length: 15 amino acids. CDR1 and CDR2 from the germline V gene are SGHNT and YYREEE (reference sequence). Sequencing was performed on peripheral blood. This TCR was sampled from a woman of 80 years or more with acute or convalescent COVID-19. This sequence joins TRBV5-4 and TRBJ2-5, with a tentative D call TRBD1 (6 bases). The CDR3 reads CASSLLLDQGETQYF. The CDR3 DNA is TGTGCCAGCAGCTTGCTCCTGGATCAGGGGGAGACCCAGTACTTC.